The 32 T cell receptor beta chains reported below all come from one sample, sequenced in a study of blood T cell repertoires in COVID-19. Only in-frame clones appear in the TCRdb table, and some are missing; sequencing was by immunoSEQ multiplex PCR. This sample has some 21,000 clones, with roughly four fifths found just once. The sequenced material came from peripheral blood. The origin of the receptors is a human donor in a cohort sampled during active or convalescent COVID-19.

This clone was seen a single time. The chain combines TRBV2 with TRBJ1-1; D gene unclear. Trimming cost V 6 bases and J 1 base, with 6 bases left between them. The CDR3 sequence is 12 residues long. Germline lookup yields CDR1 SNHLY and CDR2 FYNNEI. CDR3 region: CASSRQNTEAFF. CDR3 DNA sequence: TGTGCCAGCAGCCGACAGAACACTGAAGCTTTCTTT. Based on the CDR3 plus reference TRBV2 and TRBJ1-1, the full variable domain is EPEVTQTPSHQVTQMGQEVILRCVPISNHLYFYWYRQILGQKVEFLVSFYNNEISEKSEIFDDQFSVERPDGSNFTLKIRSTKLEDSAMYFCASSRQNTEAFFGQGTRLTVV.

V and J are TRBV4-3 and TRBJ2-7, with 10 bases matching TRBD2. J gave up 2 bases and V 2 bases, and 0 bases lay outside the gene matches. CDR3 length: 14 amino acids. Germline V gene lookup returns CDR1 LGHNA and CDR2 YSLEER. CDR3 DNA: TGCGCCAGCAGCCAACTAGCGGGAGCCTACGAGCAGTACTTC. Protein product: CASSQLAGAYEQYF.

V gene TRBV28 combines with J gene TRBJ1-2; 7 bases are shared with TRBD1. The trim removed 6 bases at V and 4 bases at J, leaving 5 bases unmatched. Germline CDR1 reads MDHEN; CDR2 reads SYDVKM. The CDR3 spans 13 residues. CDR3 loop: CASSTRGSYGYTF. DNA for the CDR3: TGTGCCAGCAGCACCAGGGGGTCCTATGGCTACACCTTC.

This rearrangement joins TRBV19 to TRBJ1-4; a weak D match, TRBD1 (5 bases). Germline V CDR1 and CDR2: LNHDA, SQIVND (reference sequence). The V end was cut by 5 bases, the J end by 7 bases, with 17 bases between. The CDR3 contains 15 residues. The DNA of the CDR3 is TGTGCCAGTAGTCCGCGGACACGAAGGGGTGAAAAACTGTTTTTT. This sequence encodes CASSPRTRRGEKLFF.

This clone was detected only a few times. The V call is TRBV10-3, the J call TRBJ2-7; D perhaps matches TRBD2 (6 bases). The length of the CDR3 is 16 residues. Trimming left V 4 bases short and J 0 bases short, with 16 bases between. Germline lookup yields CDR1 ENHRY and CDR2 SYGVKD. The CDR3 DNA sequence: TGTGCCATCAGTGGAGGGAGGAGGGAGAGCTCCTACGAGCAGTACTTC. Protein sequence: CAISGGRRESSYEQYF.

CDR3 DNA sequence: TGTGCCAGTAGAAGTGTGGCGGGGAGGACTGAAGCTTTCTTT. The encoded protein is CASRSVAGRTEAFF. J is TRBJ1-1 and V is TRBV2; no firm D call. V shed 9 bases and J shed 5 bases, with 19 bases lying between them. The CDR3 has 14 amino acids. Germline loops: CDR1 SNHLY, CDR2 FYNNEI.

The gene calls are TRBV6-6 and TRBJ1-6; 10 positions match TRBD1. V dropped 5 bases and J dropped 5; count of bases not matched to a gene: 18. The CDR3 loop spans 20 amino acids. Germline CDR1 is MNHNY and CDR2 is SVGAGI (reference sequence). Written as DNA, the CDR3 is TGTGCCAGCAGTCCGCCGACAGGGGGCAGGGGACAAAGCGATAATTCACCCCTCCACTTT. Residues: CASSPPTGGRGQSDNSPLHF.

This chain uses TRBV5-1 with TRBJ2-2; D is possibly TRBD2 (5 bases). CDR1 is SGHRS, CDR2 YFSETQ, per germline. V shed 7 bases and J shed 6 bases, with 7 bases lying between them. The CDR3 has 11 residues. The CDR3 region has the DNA TGCGCCAGCGAGGAGGCCGGGGAGCTGTTTTTT. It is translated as CASEEAGELFF.

CDR3 bases: TGTGCCACGCAGGCCGGGACAGGGATCTACAATGAGCAGTTCTTC. It translates to CATQAGTGIYNEQFF. This chain connects TRBV24-1 to TRBJ2-1, with 9 bases aligning to TRBD1. The CDR3 loop spans 15 amino acids. From germline, CDR1 is KGHDR and CDR2 SFDVKD. V trimming: 10 bases; J trimming: 3 bases; junction bases outside the gene matches: 9.

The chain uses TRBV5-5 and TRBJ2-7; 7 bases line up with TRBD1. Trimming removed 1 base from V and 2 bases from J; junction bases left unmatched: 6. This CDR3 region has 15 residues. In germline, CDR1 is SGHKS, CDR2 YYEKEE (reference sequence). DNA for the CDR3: TGTGCCAGCAGCTTGATGACAGGGACAGCCTACGAGCAGTACTTC. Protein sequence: CASSLMTGTAYEQYF.

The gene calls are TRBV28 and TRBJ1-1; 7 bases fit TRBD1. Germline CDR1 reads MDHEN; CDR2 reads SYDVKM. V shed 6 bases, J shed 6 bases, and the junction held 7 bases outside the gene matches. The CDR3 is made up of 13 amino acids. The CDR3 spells CASSPRTGPEAFF. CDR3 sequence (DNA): TGTGCCAGCAGCCCCCGGACAGGCCCTGAAGCTTTCTTT.

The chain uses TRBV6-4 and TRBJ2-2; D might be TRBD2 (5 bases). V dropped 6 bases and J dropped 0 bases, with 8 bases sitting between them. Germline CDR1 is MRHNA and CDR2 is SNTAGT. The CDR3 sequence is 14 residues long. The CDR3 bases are TGTGCCAGCAGAGGAGGTCCGAACACCGGGGAGCTGTTTTTT. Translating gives CASRGGPNTGELFF.

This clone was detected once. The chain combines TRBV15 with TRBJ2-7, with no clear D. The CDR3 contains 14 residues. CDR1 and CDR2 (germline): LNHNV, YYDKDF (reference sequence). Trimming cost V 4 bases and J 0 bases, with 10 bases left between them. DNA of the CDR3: TGTGCCACCAGCATACCAGGATCCTCCTACGAGCAGTACGTC. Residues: CATSIPGSSYEQYV.

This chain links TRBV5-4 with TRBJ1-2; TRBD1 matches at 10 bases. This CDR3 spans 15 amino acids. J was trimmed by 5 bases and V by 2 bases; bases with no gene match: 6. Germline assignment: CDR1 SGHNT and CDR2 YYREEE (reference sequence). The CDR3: CASSLKGQGIYGYTF. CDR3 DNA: TGTGCCAGCAGCTTAAAGGGACAGGGGATTTATGGCTACACCTTC.

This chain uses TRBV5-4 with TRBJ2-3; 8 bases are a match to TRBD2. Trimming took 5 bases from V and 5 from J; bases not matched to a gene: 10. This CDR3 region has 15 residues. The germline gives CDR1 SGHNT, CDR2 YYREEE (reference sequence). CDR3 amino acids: CASSIGSGDQDTQYF. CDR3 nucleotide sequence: TGTGCCAGCAGTATCGGTAGCGGGGATCAAGATACGCAGTATTTT.

Here the CDR3 reads CASSSGVVLSYEQYF. Here the CDR3 DNA reads TGTGCCAGCAGTAGCGGAGTCGTTCTCTCCTACGAGCAGTACTTC. The chain joins TRBV6-5 to TRBJ2-7; D might be TRBD2 (5 bases). Germline V gives CDR1 MNHEY, CDR2 SVGAGI. Trimming took 5 bases from V and 0 from J, leaving 14 bases between them. The CDR3 runs to 15 residues.

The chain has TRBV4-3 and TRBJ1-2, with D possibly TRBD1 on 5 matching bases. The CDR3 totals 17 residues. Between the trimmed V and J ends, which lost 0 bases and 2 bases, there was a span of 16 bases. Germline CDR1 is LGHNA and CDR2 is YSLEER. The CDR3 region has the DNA TGCGCCAGCAGCCAAGAACCGATAAGGGGAACCAACTATGGCTACACCTTC. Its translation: CASSQEPIRGTNYGYTF.

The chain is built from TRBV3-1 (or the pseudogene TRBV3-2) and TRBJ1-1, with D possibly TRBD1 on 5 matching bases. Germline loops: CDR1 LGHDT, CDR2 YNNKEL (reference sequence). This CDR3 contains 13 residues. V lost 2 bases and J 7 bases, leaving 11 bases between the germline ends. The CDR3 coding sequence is TGTGCCAGCAGCCAATCGTCCAGGGTTGAAGCTTTCTTT. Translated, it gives CASSQSSRVEAFF.

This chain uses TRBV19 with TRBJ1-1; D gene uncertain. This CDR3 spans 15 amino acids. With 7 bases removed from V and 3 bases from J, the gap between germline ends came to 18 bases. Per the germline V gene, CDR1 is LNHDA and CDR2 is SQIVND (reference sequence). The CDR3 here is CASIEDTLRDTEAFF. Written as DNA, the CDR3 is TGTGCCAGTATCGAAGACACCCTTAGAGACACTGAAGCTTTCTTT.

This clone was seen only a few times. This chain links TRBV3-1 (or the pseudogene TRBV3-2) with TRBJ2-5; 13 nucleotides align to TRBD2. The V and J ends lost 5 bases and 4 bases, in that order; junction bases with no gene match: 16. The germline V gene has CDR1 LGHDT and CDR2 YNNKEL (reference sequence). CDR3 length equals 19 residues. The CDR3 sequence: CASSSKSRAGLAGVETQYF. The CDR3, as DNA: TGTGCCAGCAGCTCAAAATCCCGGGCCGGACTAGCGGGAGTAGAGACCCAGTACTTC.

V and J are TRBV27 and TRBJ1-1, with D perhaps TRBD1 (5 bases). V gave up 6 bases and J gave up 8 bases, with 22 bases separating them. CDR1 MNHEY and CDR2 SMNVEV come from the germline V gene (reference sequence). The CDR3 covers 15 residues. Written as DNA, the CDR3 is TGTGCCAGCAGCTATTACAACGGACAACTGAGGGAAGCTTTCTTT. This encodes CASSYYNGQLREAFF.

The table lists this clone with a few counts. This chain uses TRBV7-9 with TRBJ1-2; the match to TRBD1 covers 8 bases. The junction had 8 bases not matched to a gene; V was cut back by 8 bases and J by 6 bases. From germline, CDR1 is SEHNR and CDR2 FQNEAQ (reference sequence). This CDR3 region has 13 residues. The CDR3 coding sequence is TGTGCCAGCGGCCGGGCAGGGGGCGATGGCTACACCTTC. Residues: CASGRAGGDGYTF.

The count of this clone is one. The CDR3 bases are TGTGCCAGCAGTTTCCCCCACATTTTGAGATCGGGAGAGATAAGGGAGACCCAGTACTTC. Translation gives CASSFPHILRSGEIRETQYF. The rearrangement links TRBV28 to TRBJ2-5; maybe TRBD2 (6 bases). In germline, CDR1 is MDHEN, CDR2 SYDVKM. V was clipped by 3 bases and J by 5 bases, with 31 bases between them. CDR3 size: 20 residues.

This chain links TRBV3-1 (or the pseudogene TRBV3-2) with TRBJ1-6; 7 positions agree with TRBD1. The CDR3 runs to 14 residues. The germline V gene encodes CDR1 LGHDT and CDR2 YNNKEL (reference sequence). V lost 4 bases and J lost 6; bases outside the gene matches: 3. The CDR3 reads CASSLGQVNSPLHF. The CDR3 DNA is TGTGCCAGCAGCCTCGGACAGGTTAATTCACCCCTCCACTTT.

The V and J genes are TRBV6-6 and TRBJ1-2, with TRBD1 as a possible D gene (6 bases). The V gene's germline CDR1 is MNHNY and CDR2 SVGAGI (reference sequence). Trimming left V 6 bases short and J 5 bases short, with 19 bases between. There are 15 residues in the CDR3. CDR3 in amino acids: CASSPDRSYRYGYTF. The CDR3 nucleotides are TGTGCCAGCAGCCCTGACAGGTCATATCGGTATGGCTACACCTTC.

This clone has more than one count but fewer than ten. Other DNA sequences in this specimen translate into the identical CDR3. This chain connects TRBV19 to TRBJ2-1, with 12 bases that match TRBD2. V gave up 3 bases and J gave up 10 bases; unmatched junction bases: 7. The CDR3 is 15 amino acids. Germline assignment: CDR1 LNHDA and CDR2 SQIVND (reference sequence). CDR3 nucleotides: TGTGCCAGTAGTATCGGGCTAGCGGGAGGGCGAGAGCAGTTCTTC. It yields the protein CASSIGLAGGREQFF. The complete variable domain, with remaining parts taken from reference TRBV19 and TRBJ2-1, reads DGGITQSPKYLFRKEGQNVTLSCEQNLNHDAMYWYRQDPGQGLRLIYYSQIVNDFQKGDIAEGYSVSREKKESFPLTVTSAQKNPTAFYLCASSIGLAGGREQFFGPGTRLTVL.

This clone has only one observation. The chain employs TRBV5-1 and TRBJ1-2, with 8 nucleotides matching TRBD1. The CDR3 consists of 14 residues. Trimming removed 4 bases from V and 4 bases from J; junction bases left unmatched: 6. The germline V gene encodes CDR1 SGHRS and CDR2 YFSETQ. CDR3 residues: CASSPDRVGYGYTF. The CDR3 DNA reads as TGCGCCAGCAGCCCGGACAGGGTGGGCTATGGCTACACCTTC.

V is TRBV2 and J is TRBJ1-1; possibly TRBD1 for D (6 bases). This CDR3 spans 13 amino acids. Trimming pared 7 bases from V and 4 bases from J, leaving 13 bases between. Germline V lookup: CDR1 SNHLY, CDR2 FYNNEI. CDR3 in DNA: TGTGCCAGCACATTTCAGGGGCGCACTGAAGCTTTCTTT. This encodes CASTFQGRTEAFF.

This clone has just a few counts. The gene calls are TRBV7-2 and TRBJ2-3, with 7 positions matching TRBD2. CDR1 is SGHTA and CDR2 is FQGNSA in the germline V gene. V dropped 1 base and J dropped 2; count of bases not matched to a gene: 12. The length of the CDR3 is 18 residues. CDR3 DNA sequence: TGTGCCAGCAGCTTAGATTTTTGGGCGGGAGTAATCACAGATACGCAGTATTTT. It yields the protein CASSLDFWAGVITDTQYF.

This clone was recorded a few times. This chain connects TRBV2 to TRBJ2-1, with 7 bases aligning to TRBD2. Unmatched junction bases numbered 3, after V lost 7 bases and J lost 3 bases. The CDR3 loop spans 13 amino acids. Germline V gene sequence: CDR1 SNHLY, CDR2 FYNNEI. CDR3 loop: CASKRGIYNEQFF. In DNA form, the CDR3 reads TGTGCCAGCAAGCGGGGCATCTACAATGAGCAGTTCTTC. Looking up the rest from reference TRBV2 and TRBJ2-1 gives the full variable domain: EPEVTQTPSHQVTQMGQEVILRCVPISNHLYFYWYRQILGQKVEFLVSFYNNEISEKSEIFDDQFSVERPDGSNFTLKIRSTKLEDSAMYFCASKRGIYNEQFFGPGTRLTVL.

The CDR3 protein is CASSLSGVVGGYTF. The DNA of the CDR3 is TGTGCCAGCAGTTTATCCGGGGTCGTCGGGGGCTACACCTTC. The chain couples TRBV27 to TRBJ1-2; D unclear. V lost 0 bases and J 8 bases, leaving 13 bases between the germline ends. CDR1 is MNHEY, CDR2 SMNVEV, per germline (reference sequence). The CDR3 loop spans 14 amino acids.

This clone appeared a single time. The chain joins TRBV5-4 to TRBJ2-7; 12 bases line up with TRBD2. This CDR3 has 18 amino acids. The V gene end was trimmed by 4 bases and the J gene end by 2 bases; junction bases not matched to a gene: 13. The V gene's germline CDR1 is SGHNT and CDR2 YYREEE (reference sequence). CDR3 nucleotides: TGTGCCAGCAGCCCGGAGGCTAGCGGGGGGGTGGGTGCCTACGAGCAGTACTTC. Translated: CASSPEASGGVGAYEQYF.